Given below is one T cell receptor (beta chain) in context. Its target is not known. The data were obtained in a study of T cells in Graves' hyperthyroidism and ophthalmopathy. Study results and caveats: Among clonotypes expanded in thyroid above 0.001, most were also found in blood.

What was amplified from RNA transcripts were TCR beta CDR3 regions. Using the HTBI primer set, a first-round RT-PCR was run on the TCR CDR3. TCRdb reprocessed the multiplex PCR reads with MiXCR, giving one entry per CDR3 protein. The sample consists of 300,000 to 450,000 distinct CDR3 sequences, about 14% of them appearing once. The germline gives CDR1 DFQATT, CDR2 SNEGSKA (reference sequence). The length of the CDR3 is 13 residues. Trimming took 2 bases from V and 9 from J; bases not matched to a gene: 7. For ophthalmopathy patients, the Clinical Activity Score was at least 3 and the NOSPECS grade at least 4; duration was under 3 months.

The clonotype comes from a woman in her 30s with Graves' ophthalmopathy. Material for sequencing was blood. J is TRBJ2-3 and V is TRBV20-1; 8 nucleotides line up with TRBD1. The DNA for the CDR3 is TGCAGTGCTAGACAGGGGGCTGGCGGGACGCAGTATTTT. This codes for CSARQGAGGTQYF.